The rows below give T cell receptor beta chains drawn from one sample of a study of blood T cell repertoires in COVID-19. Profiling relied on immunoSEQ multiplex PCR, and the TCRdb table lists in-frame clones only, not all of them. In the table there are around 260,000 clones, approximately 86% of which are singletons. Sequencing was done on a sample of peripheral blood. The receptor set was obtained from a man aged 30 to 45 with active or convalescent COVID-19. Each CDR3 is given with its conserved first and last residue. D genes are given only for firm matches. Rows may omit the clone size; those that give it use once, few, many or a size class.

V gene	D gene	clone size	J gene	CDR3 protein	CDR3 DNA
TRBV6-5	NA	once	TRBJ1-2	CASSYGGLNYGYTF	TGTGCCAGCAGTTACGGGGGCCTCAACTATGGCTACACCTTC
TRBV11-2	NA	NA	TRBJ1-2	CASSPRVGYGYTF	TGTGCCAGCAGCCCCAGGGTAGGCTATGGCTACACCTTC
TRBV2	TRBD1	few	TRBJ2-3	CASSGPGQGLNTQYF	TGTGCCAGCAGCGGTCCGGGACAGGGGTTAAATACGCAGTATTTT
TRBV6-5	NA	NA	TRBJ2-7	CASSYNGGALYEQYF	TGTGCCAGCAGTTATAATGGGGGGGCCCTATACGAGCAGTACTTC
TRBV6-2/TRBV6-3	TRBD2	NA	TRBJ2-1	CASSLPIWTSGGLRYNEQFF	TGTGCCAGCAGTTTACCGATCTGGACTAGCGGGGGGCTACGATACAATGAGCAGTTCTTC
TRBV7-9	NA	NA	TRBJ2-3	CASSSQQGGDTQYF	TGTGCCAGCAGCTCCCAACAGGGTGGCGATACGCAGTATTTT
TRBV7-6	NA	NA	TRBJ1-2	CASSLGVGGSVYGYTF	TGTGCCAGCAGCTTAGGGGTAGGAGGAAGCGTCTATGGCTACACCTTC
TRBV2	TRBD2	NA	TRBJ2-1	CASTVSGAAFKRNEQFF	TGTGCCAGCACCGTTAGCGGGGCGGCTTTCAAAAGAAATGAGCAGTTCTTC
TRBV10-3	NA	NA	TRBJ1-4	CAISESIEQLSEKLFF	TGTGCCATCAGTGAGTCGATCGAACAGTTAAGCGAAAAACTGTTTTTT
TRBV7-2	NA	few	TRBJ2-1	CASSLGVPTMRNEQFF	TGTGCCAGCAGCTTAGGTGTTCCGACAATGCGCAATGAGCAGTTCTTC
TRBV19	TRBD1	NA	TRBJ1-2	CASGQGGGYTF	TGTGCCAGTGGACAGGGCGGTGGCTACACCTTC
TRBV9	NA	NA	TRBJ2-1	CASSVQGYNEQFF	TGTGCCAGCAGCGTACAGGGGTACAATGAGCAGTTCTTC
TRBV2	NA	NA	TRBJ1-5	CASRLGGRDEHF	TGTGCCAGCCGTCTGGGGGGGAGGGATGAGCATTTT
TRBV9	TRBD2	NA	TRBJ2-3	CASSVVSRGGPDTQYF	TGTGCCAGCAGCGTAGTCTCGCGGGGGGGCCCAGATACGCAGTATTTT
TRBV5-6	NA	NA	TRBJ2-7	CASSLAQAYEQYF	TGTGCCAGCAGCTTAGCCCAGGCCTACGAGCAGTACTTC
TRBV3-1/TRBV3-2	NA	NA	TRBJ2-1	CASSQTHQEQFF	TGTGCCAGCAGCCAAACACATCAGGAGCAGTTCTTC
TRBV6-5	NA	NA	TRBJ1-6	CASSYNRGMNNSPLHF	TGTGCCAGCAGTTACAATCGGGGGATGAATAATTCACCCCTCCACTTT
TRBV20-1	NA	NA	TRBJ1-2	CSASGFGQANYGYTF	TGCAGTGCTAGTGGTTTTGGGCAGGCTAACTATGGCTACACCTTC
TRBV4-3	TRBD1	NA	TRBJ2-5	CASSRLTGASQETQYF	TGCGCCAGCAGCCGCCTGACAGGGGCGAGCCAAGAGACCCAGTACTTC
TRBV7-2	NA	NA	TRBJ1-1	CASSLQGLGTEAFF	TGTGCCAGCAGCTTGCAGGGGTTGGGCACTGAAGCTTTCTTT
TRBV5-1	NA	NA	TRBJ2-7	CASQRGQGPYGSKKNEQYF	TGCGCCAGCCAAAGAGGACAAGGCCCTTACGGGAGCAAGAAGAACGAGCAGTACTTC
TRBV15	NA	NA	TRBJ2-7	CATSRDLGYEQYF	TGTGCCACCAGCAGAGATCTAGGCTACGAGCAGTACTTC
TRBV7-8	TRBD1	NA	TRBJ2-7	CASSWGQAMEQYF	TGTGCCAGCAGCTGGGGACAGGCCATGGAGCAGTACTTC
TRBV6-5	TRBD1	NA	TRBJ1-2	CATGRDSLNYGYTF	TGTGCCACCGGGCGGGACAGCCTTAACTATGGCTACACCTTC
TRBV7-9	NA	once	TRBJ2-5	CASSLQGFQETQYF	TGTGCCAGCAGCTTACAGGGCTTTCAAGAGACCCAGTACTTC
TRBV3-1/TRBV3-2	NA	NA	TRBJ2-5	CASSLPTILPQQRGQETQYF	TGTGCCAGCAGCCTACCCACGATACTTCCCCAGCAAAGAGGACAAGAGACCCAGTACTTC
TRBV19	TRBD1	NA	TRBJ1-5	CASSLDREVFQPQHF	TGTGCCAGTAGTCTAGACAGGGAGGTGTTTCAGCCCCAGCATTTT
TRBV3-1/TRBV3-2	TRBD2	NA	TRBJ2-1	CASSPHLSGGANNEQFF	TGTGCCAGCAGCCCCCATTTGAGCGGGGGGGCCAACAATGAGCAGTTCTTC
TRBV2	NA	NA	TRBJ1-1	CASSGQLENAAEAFF	TGTGCCAGCAGTGGACAGCTTGAAAACGCCGCTGAAGCTTTCTTT